This T cell receptor beta chain is from a study of regulatory T cells in long-lasting Graves disease. Study results and caveats: Persistent Graves' patients possessed reduced TCR diversity relative to recently diagnosed ones. Sampling was limited to peripheral blood rather than thyroid tissue.

Arm-PCR of CDR3 regions and iRepertoire HTBI primers were the basis on which TCR beta libraries were built. TCRdb reprocessed the multiplex PCR reads via MiXCR and lists one record per CDR3 protein. Of hundreds of thousands of distinct CDR3 sequences in the sample, more than 10% are singletons; the top ten hold approximately 9.6%. Documented time point: newly diagnosed GD, antithyroid drugs for less than 3 months. Preparation of the TCR library used RNA extracted from PBMCs. The authors drew about 9 milliliters of peripheral blood into EDTA tubes. CDR1 and CDR2 (germline): LGHNA, YNFKEQ. The CDR3 consists of 13 residues. With 1 base removed from V and 8 bases from J, the gap between germline ends came to 8 bases. This clonotype was observed many times. Its antigen is currently unknown. These same data were also listed under a study on T cells in Graves' hyperthyroidism and ophthalmopathy. This second report adds: Ophthalmopathy, which appeared later, was predicted by the model a median 6.5 months before onset.

The chain is built from TRBV4-2 and TRBJ1-4, with unresolved D. Source: peripheral blood mononuclear cells (PBMCs), taken at new diagnosis, from a patient treated with antithyroid drugs. The sequence was obtained from a woman aged 30 to 39 with Graves disease. CDR3 coding DNA: TGTGCCAGCAGCCAAGTATTCCGAGAAAAACTGTTTTTT. It translates to CASSQVFREKLFF.